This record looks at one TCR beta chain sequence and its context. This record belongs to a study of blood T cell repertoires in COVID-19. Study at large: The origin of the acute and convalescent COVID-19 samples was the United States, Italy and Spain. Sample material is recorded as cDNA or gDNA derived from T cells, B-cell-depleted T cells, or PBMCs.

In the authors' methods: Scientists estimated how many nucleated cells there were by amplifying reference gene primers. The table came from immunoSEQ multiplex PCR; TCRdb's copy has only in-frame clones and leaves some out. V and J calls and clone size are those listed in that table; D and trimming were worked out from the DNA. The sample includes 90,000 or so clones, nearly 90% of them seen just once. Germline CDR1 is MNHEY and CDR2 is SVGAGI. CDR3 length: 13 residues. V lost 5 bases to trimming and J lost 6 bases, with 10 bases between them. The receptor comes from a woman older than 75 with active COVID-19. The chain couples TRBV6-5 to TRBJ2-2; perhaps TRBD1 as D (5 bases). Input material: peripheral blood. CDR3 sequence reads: CASSIQGSGELFF. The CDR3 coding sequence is TGTGCCAGCAGTATCCAGGGCTCCGGGGAGCTGTTTTTT.